The 11 T cell receptor beta chains presented below share a single source sample, sequenced in a study of identical twins. TCRdb used MiXCR to reprocess the 5' RACE reads, holding one entry per CDR3 protein. The sample carries a few hundred thousand distinct CDR3 sequences, roughly a tenth recorded once. The specimen sequenced was memory T cells sorted from blood. These receptors came from a man aged 50 to 59 in good health.

This rearrangement joins TRBV7-2 to TRBJ2-1; 7 nucleotides line up with TRBD2. Losses at the gene ends were 5 bases for V and 9 bases for J; bases not matched to a gene: 4. Germline V gene sequence: CDR1 SGHTA, CDR2 FQGNSA. The CDR3 totals 12 residues. The CDR3 sequence: CASSATSVEQFF. As DNA, the CDR3 is TGTGCCAGCAGCGCCACTAGCGTTGAGCAGTTCTTC.

The CDR3 region has the DNA TGTGCCAGCAGTTTCAGGGTTGGTGAGGACACCGGGGAGCTGTTTTTT. It encodes CASSFRVGEDTGELFF. The chain has TRBV28 and TRBJ2-2, with a tentative D call TRBD1 (5 bases). In germline, CDR1 is MDHEN, CDR2 SYDVKM. V shed 3 bases and J shed 3 bases, with 14 bases lying between them. This CDR3 region has 16 residues.

This clonotype appeared many times. This rearrangement joins TRBV20-1 to TRBJ1-5; tentative D call: TRBD1 (6 bases). The germline V gene encodes CDR1 DFQATT and CDR2 SNEGSKA (reference sequence). V lost 5 bases and J lost 2, with 13 bases in between. There are 14 residues in the CDR3. This CDR3 reads CSALTTGGNQPQHF. Written as DNA, the CDR3 is TGCAGTGCTCTCACGACAGGTGGCAATCAGCCCCAGCATTTT.

Only a few counts were recorded for this clonotype. The V gene is TRBV20-1, the J gene TRBJ1-5; a weak D match, TRBD1 (5 bases). Germline V CDR1 and CDR2: DFQATT, SNEGSKA (reference sequence). The germline V and J ends were trimmed by 4 bases and 0 bases, with 13 bases remaining between them. The CDR3 loop spans 15 amino acids. The CDR3 sequence is CSAISRGPSNQPQHF. DNA for the CDR3: TGCAGTGCTATCTCACGGGGCCCTAGCAATCAGCCCCAGCATTTT.

This clonotype was picked up a small number of times. V and J are TRBV28 and TRBJ2-5; 7 bases agree with TRBD1. Germline-derived CDR1 and CDR2 are MDHEN and SYDVKM. The CDR3 runs to 14 residues. The V segment lost 5 bases and the J segment 2 bases; nucleotides outside the gene matches: 5. The CDR3 reads CASSLDRSQETQYF. The CDR3 DNA sequence: TGTGCCAGCAGTCTGGACAGGTCTCAAGAGACCCAGTACTTC. The variable domain in full, with the rest retrieved from reference TRBV28 and TRBJ2-5, is DVKVTQSSRYLVKRTGEKVFLECVQDMDHENMFWYRQDPGLGLRLIYFSYDVKMKEKGDIPEGYSVSREKKERFSLILESASTNQTSMYLCASSLDRSQETQYFGPGTRLLVL.

This clonotype was counted a few times. The chain recombines TRBV25-1 with TRBJ2-3, with TRBD2 matching over 10 bases. This CDR3 region has 17 residues. V dropped 2 bases and J dropped 5; count of bases not matched to a gene: 10. CDR1 is MGHDK and CDR2 is SYGVNS in the germline V gene. For the CDR3, the DNA is TGTGCCAGCAGTGAAGGGTCTAGCGGGAGAGGCGGAGATACGCAGTATTTT. This encodes CASSEGSSGRGGDTQYF.

This clonotype was seen repeatedly, ten times or more. V gene TRBV10-3 combines with J gene TRBJ2-3; 16 nucleotides agree with TRBD2. V was pared by 5 bases and J by 5 bases, with 7 bases of the junction left unmatched. This CDR3 has 17 amino acids. The V gene's germline CDR1 is ENHRY and CDR2 SYGVKD. The CDR3 reads CAISRGLAGGPGDTQYF. In nucleotides, the CDR3 is TGTGCCATCAGTAGGGGACTAGCGGGGGGGCCCGGAGATACGCAGTATTTT.

The chain carries TRBV30 and TRBJ2-1; no reliable D call. CDR1 and CDR2 (germline): GTSNPN, SVGIG (reference sequence). This CDR3 spans 13 amino acids. Trimming took off 4 bases at V and 1 base at J, with 8 bases between the two ends. The CDR3 bases are TGTGCCTGGAATAGGCAATCCTACAATGAGCAGTTCTTC. Amino acids: CAWNRQSYNEQFF.

This clonotype came up many times. The CDR3 DNA is TGCGCCAGCAGCCAAGATGGTAACACCGGGGAGCTGTTTTTT. Translating it yields CASSQDGNTGELFF. This chain links TRBV4-3 with TRBJ2-2; no reliable D call. V was trimmed by 0 bases and J by 2 bases, leaving 4 bases between them. Germline CDR1 reads LGHNA; CDR2 reads YSLEER. The CDR3 covers 14 residues.

At least ten counts were recorded for this clonotype. The V gene is TRBV20-1, the J gene TRBJ2-1; either TRBD1 or TRBD2 may fit D (6 bases each). V lost 3 bases and J 7 bases, leaving 10 bases between the germline ends. The CDR3 length is 12 residues. The germline V gene has CDR1 DFQATT and CDR2 SNEGSKA (reference sequence). CDR3 residues: CSARGGRNEQFF. The DNA of the CDR3 is TGCAGTGCTAGGGGGGGCAGGAATGAGCAGTTCTTC.

This clonotype was detected ten times or more. The V gene is TRBV10-3, the J gene TRBJ2-3, with 8 nucleotides matching TRBD1. The CDR3 is 16 residues long. Germline CDR1 is ENHRY and CDR2 is SYGVKD. The trim removed 3 bases at V and 5 bases at J, leaving 10 bases unmatched. This CDR3 reads CAISDKDRDGGDTQYF. The CDR3 DNA reads TGTGCCATCAGTGATAAGGACAGGGATGGTGGAGATACGCAGTATTTT.